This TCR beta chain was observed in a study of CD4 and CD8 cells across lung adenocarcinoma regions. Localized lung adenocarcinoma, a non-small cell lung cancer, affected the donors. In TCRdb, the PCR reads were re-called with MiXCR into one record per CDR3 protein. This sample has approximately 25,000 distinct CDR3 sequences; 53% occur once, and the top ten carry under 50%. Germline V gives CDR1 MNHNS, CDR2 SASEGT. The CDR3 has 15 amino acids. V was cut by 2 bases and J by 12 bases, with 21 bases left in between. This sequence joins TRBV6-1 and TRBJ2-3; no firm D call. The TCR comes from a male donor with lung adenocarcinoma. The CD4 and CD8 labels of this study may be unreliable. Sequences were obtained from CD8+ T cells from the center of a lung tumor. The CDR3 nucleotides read TGTGCCAGCAGTGAATCAGGCGGCGGCCCAGAGACCCAGTATTTT. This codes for CASSESGGGPETQYF.